A selection of T cell receptor beta chains follows, all from one sample in a study of T cells after posttransplantation cyclophosphamide. The repertoire was sequenced with immunoSEQ multiplex PCR; TCRdb's copy has only in-frame clones and lacks some. There are more than 10,000 clones in the sample; around 80% occur only once, and under 5.5% lies in the top ten. Sequencing was performed on PBMCs, taken after allogeneic stem cell transplant with posttransplant cyclophosphamide. These receptors originate from a female patient aged 50 to 60 who received an allogeneic stem cell transplant from a related donor, was CMV-positive, and had no GVHD. Some T cells may possibly be graft donor cells. CDR3s include the opening cysteine and the closing phenylalanine or tryptophan. D genes are given only for firm matches. A row's size may be missing; if present it is once, few, many or a size class.

15 TRBJ1-6 TRBV6-5 . . CASSYSTALGSPLHF TGTGCCAGCAGTTATTCGACAGCCCTTGGGTCACCCCTCCACTTT
14 TRBJ2-3 TRBV7-2 . TRBD2 CASSWLAGGDTQYF TGTGCCAGCAGCTGGCTAGCGGGGGGGGATACGCAGTATTTT
16 TRBJ2-5 TRBV19 . . CASSIGGTQLQETQYF TGTGCCAGTAGTATAGGGGGGACACAACTCCAAGAGACCCAGTACTTC
13 TRBJ1-3 TRBV28 . . CASMEETGNTTYF TGTGCCAGCATGGAGGAAACTGGAAACACCACATATTTT
15 TRBJ1-2 TRBV9 . TRBD1 CASSVEQGSLGGYTF TGTGCCAGCAGCGTCGAACAGGGGTCGCTGGGGGGCTACACCTTC
15 TRBJ2-2 TRBV6-7 few . CASSPAGRNTGELFF TGTGCCAGCAGTCCGGCGGGCAGGAACACCGGGGAGCTGTTTTTT
16 TRBJ1-3 TRBV7-9 once . CASRGGTLGSGNTIYF TGTGCCAGCAGAGGCGGGACCCTCGGTTCTGGAAACACCATATATTTT
13 TRBJ1-1 TRBV27 few . CASSLGGLTEAFF TGTGCCAGCAGTTTGGGAGGTCTCACTGAAGCTTTCTTT
14 TRBJ1-1 TRBV4-1 . . CASSQLQGDTEAFF TGCGCCAGCAGCCAGTTACAGGGAGACACTGAAGCTTTCTTT
13 TRBJ1-4 TRBV25-1 . . CASSEYASTRLFF TGTGCCAGCAGTGAATATGCCTCGACAAGGCTGTTTTTT
14 TRBJ2-7 TRBV6-1 . TRBD1 CASSDSGRGLEQYF TGTGCCAGCAGTGATTCGGGCAGGGGGCTCGAGCAGTACTTC
14 TRBJ2-4 TRBV5-5 . . CASSLINAGNIQYF TGTGCCAGCAGCTTAATTAACGCGGGGAACATTCAGTACTTC
17 TRBJ2-3 TRBV13 . TRBD2 CASSLGVLADVTDTQYF TGTGCCAGCAGCTTAGGCGTCCTAGCGGATGTCACAGATACGCAGTATTTT
15 TRBJ2-7 TRBV9 . TRBD1 CASSVVGTGTGEQYF TGTGCCAGCAGCGTAGTGGGGACAGGGACGGGGGAGCAGTACTTC
16 TRBJ2-1 TRBV7-2 . TRBD2 CASSSNSGGLYNEQFF TGTGCCAGCAGCTCGAATAGCGGGGGACTCTACAATGAGCAGTTCTTC
16 TRBJ1-4 TRBV4-1 . . CASSRPPRLVDEKLFF TGCGCCAGCAGTCGCCCCCCCAGGCTCGTTGATGAAAAACTGTTTTTT
17 TRBJ2-3 TRBV10-3 . TRBD1 CAISESQGRQGTDTQYF TGTGCCATCAGTGAGTCACAGGGGAGACAGGGGACAGATACGCAGTATTTT
16 TRBJ2-3 TRBV5-5 . TRBD1 CASSPVPGQGPDTQYF TGTGCCAGCAGCCCTGTCCCGGGACAGGGCCCAGATACGCAGTATTTT
15 TRBJ1-6 TRBV7-2 . TRBD1 CASSTRQGSNSPLHF TGTGCCAGCAGCACACGACAGGGTTCTAATTCACCCCTCCACTTT
15 TRBJ2-7 TRBV7-8 . TRBD1 CASSLDRDRGPEQYF TGTGCCAGCAGCTTAGACCGGGACAGGGGGCCCGAGCAGTACTTC
15 TRBJ1-1 TRBV28 . TRBD1 CATSGQGVWVTEAFF TGTGCCACCTCAGGACAGGGAGTTTGGGTTACTGAAGCTTTCTTT
16 TRBJ2-5 TRBV7-9 once TRBD2 CASSFGLAPVQETQYF TGTGCCAGCAGCTTCGGACTAGCGCCAGTTCAAGAGACCCAGTACTTC
14 TRBJ2-5 TRBV2 . . CASSVPGYPETQYF TGTGCCAGCAGTGTACCAGGGTATCCAGAGACCCAGTACTTC
16 TRBJ2-3 TRBV5-1 . TRBD2 CASSLGAGAITDTQYF TGCGCCAGCAGCTTGGGAGCGGGGGCGATCACAGATACGCAGTATTTT
15 TRBJ2-2 TRBV7-2 . TRBD1 CASSYRTGSTGELFF TGTGCCAGCAGCTACAGGACAGGGAGCACCGGGGAGCTGTTTTTT
15 TRBJ1-4 TRBV4-1 . . CASSQQGRANEKLFF TGCGCCAGCAGCCAACAGGGGAGGGCTAATGAAAAACTGTTTTTT
15 TRBJ2-1 TRBV7-2 . TRBD2 CASSWRSGGANEQFF TGTGCCAGCAGCTGGAGGTCGGGGGGGGCTAATGAGCAGTTCTTC
16 TRBJ1-1 TRBV6-6 once TRBD1 CASSIQGRSRSTEAFF TGTGCCAGCAGTATACAGGGGAGATCGAGGAGCACTGAAGCTTTCTTT
12 TRBJ1-5 TRBV4-1 few . CAGQVGNQPQHF TGCGCCGGTCAGGTCGGCAATCAGCCCCAGCATTTT
17 TRBJ2-3 TRBV18 . TRBD2 CASSPRTSGGPTDTQYF TGTGCCAGCTCACCCAGGACTAGCGGGGGGCCCACAGATACGCAGTATTTT
15 TRBJ1-1 TRBV9 . . CASNTGDEINTEAFF TGTGCCAGCAACACAGGCGACGAAATAAACACTGAAGCTTTCTTT
14 TRBJ1-4 TRBV25-1 once TRBD1 CASSEYGDSRKLFF TGTGCCAGCAGTGAATATGGGGACAGCCGAAAACTGTTTTTT
18 TRBJ2-1 TRBV2 . TRBD2 CASSAHGPAGRTYNEQFF TGTGCCAGCAGTGCCCACGGCCCAGCGGGGCGTACCTACAATGAGCAGTTCTTC
17 TRBJ2-1 TRBV15 . . CATSRLAPGVGWDEQFF TGTGCCACCAGCAGGCTAGCTCCGGGAGTGGGGTGGGATGAGCAGTTCTTC
17 TRBJ2-3 TRBV5-6 . TRBD2 CASSLGPPGRVRDTQYF TGTGCCAGTTCACTCGGACCACCTGGGAGGGTCAGAGATACGCAGTATTTT
17 TRBJ2-2 TRBV11-1 few TRBD1 CASSGTFRGRQTGELFF TGTGCCAGCAGCGGCACCTTCAGGGGGCGGCAAACCGGGGAGCTGTTTTTT
16 TRBJ2-7 TRBV4-3 . TRBD1 CASSQGAGTGVYEQYF TGCGCCAGCAGCCAAGGGGCCGGGACAGGGGTTTACGAGCAGTACTTC
14 TRBJ1-1 TRBV4-1 few . CASSPVIKQAEAFF TGCGCCAGCAGCCCAGTCATAAAGCAGGCTGAAGCTTTCTTT
15 TRBJ1-6 TRBV7-2 . TRBD1 CASSLDRGNNSPLHF TGTGCCAGCAGCTTAGACAGGGGTAATAATTCACCCCTCCACTTT
15 TRBJ2-3 TRBV2 . TRBD1 CASKADKGGADTQYF TGTGCCAGCAAGGCGGATAAAGGGGGCGCAGATACGCAGTATTTT
14 TRBJ1-5 TRBV5-1 . TRBD1 CASSLAGQDQPQHF TGCGCCAGCAGCTTGGCCGGACAGGATCAGCCCCAGCATTTT
17 TRBJ1-4 TRBV11-1 . . CASSKETRTEVFGKLFF TGTGCCAGCAGCAAAGAAACCAGGACGGAGGTTTTCGGGAAACTGTTTTTT
14 TRBJ2-1 TRBV11-1 once . CASSPYGSYNEQFF TGTGCCAGCAGCCCTTACGGGTCCTACAATGAGCAGTTCTTC
14 TRBJ1-1 TRBV5-4 . . CASSLESVHTEAFF TGTGCCAGCAGCTTGGAAAGCGTCCACACTGAAGCTTTCTTT
15 TRBJ1-1 TRBV13 . TRBD1 CASSFGTGGSAEAFF TGTGCCAGCAGCTTCGGGACAGGGGGGTCCGCTGAAGCTTTCTTT
14 TRBJ2-7 TRBV27 once TRBD1 CASRRTGGSYEQYF TGTGCCAGCAGACGGACAGGGGGGTCCTACGAGCAGTACTTC
13 TRBJ2-3 TRBV18 . . CASSPWATDTQYF TGTGCCAGCTCACCGTGGGCCACAGATACGCAGTATTTT
15 TRBJ2-7 TRBV15 . . CATSRDLGGRSEQYF TGTGCCACCAGCAGAGATCTGGGGGGACGGAGCGAGCAGTACTTC
14 TRBJ1-3 TRBV10-3 . TRBD1 CAISGQGPGNTIYF TGTGCCATCAGCGGACAGGGCCCTGGAAACACCATATATTTT